The present T cell receptor beta chain was sequenced within a study of cytomegalovirus exposure and HLA in healthy donors (dated by TCRdb to about 2017). Background for the entire study: The roughly 650 repertoires of the first cohort and the roughly 110 validation repertoires were produced on the same platform, according to a later analysis. The study aimed to test whether cataloging public T cell receptors could reveal signatures of past pathogen exposure. A separate validation cohort of roughly 110 different subjects was used in addition to the approximately 700-subject first cohort. To predict cytomegalovirus infection status, the study brought together high-throughput TCR immunosequencing, statistical association of individual TCRs with disease status, and machine learning.

About this clone itself: The target of this receptor is not known. No base-level quality is on record; no much larger clone is a single base apart.

Trimming removed 3 bases from V and 1 base from J; the gene matches leave 10 bases unexplained. The germline V gene sets CDR1 to SGHVS and CDR2 to FQNEAQ. Measured from the cysteine to the phenylalanine, the CDR3 is 20 residues long. The entry retains the CDR3 DNA only, 60 bases that are in frame from base 1. Summary of the overall study and its limitations: Across donors, most TCR sequences were observed very rarely, whereas some public TCRs were present in many individuals. In vitro tests confirmed that a few of the cytomegalovirus-associated TCR beta chains recognize cytomegalovirus antigens. Subsequent analysis determined that TCRs grouped into clusters in the first cohort also showed a tendency toward co-occurrence across the 130 or so validation repertoires, and approximately 94% of cluster scores exceeded 0. In the study, around 150 TCR beta chains were listed as associated with cytomegalovirus. Cytomegalovirus status was reported to be diagnosed by the classifier with high specificity and sensitivity in both the original and validation cohorts. According to the authors, the approach could potentially be generalized to other disease states and immunological phenotypes. The validation cohort had no HLA typing available for a later analysis, so co-occurrence within that cohort was assessed over all 130 or so repertoires.

Separate from the approximately 670-subject first cohort, the validation cohort of roughly 130 subjects was the group to which the donors belonged. Library creation used the immunoSEQ multiplex PCR assay. For the original study's pipeline: A statistical classification framework was built for diagnosing cytomegalovirus status from the catalog of TCR beta chain sequences. TCRdb holds this immuneACCESS table with in-frame rearrangements only. Some clones are missing; in checked studies, unresolved V genes explain under half, and the rest has no known cause. V and J calls and clone size are as listed in that table; D and trimming were resolved from the DNA. The sample records fewer than 60,000 clones, 94% of which are singletons. Of the sample, approximately 7.8% falls within the top ten clones.

Here the chain combines TRBV7-8 and TRBJ2-4, with 15 central nucleotides matching TRBD2. The receptor was derived from a woman aged 18-29 years in good health and CMV-seropositive. The sample taken for sequencing was PBMCs. At the DNA level, the sequence is TGTGCCAGCAGCTTGACCTGGACTAGCGGGAGGGCTGTGGCCAAAAACATTCAGTACTTC. This gives the protein CASSLTWTSGRAVAKNIQYF.